This passage covers 13 T cell receptor beta chains from one sample sequenced in a study of T cells after yellow fever vaccination. One entry per CDR3 protein results from TCRdb running MiXCR on the 5' RACE reads. This table has approximately 22,000 distinct CDR3 sequences, approximately 5.2% appearing once. The material was PBMCs, either bulk or a sorted T-cell subset (CD4+, CD8+, memory, or dextramer-sorted; not recorded which), obtained roughly seven weeks after the first yellow fever vaccination. These receptors all stem from a man between 18 and 29 years old who received the YFV17D yellow fever vaccine.

This clonotype was detected only a few times. This chain connects TRBV5-4 to TRBJ2-2; D tentatively fits TRBD1 or TRBD2 (5 bases each). This CDR3 is 12 amino acids long. V dropped 7 bases and J dropped 2 bases, with 6 bases sitting between them. Per the germline V gene, CDR1 is SGHNT and CDR2 is YYREEE (reference sequence). CDR3 nucleotide sequence: TGTGCCAGCGGGGACAACACCGGGGAGCTGTTTTTT. The encoded protein is CASGDNTGELFF.

This clonotype was seen repeatedly, ten times or more. The chain couples TRBV4-3 to TRBJ1-2; D uncertain. The CDR3 sequence is 14 residues long. With 0 bases removed from V and 3 bases from J, the gap between germline ends came to 8 bases. From germline, CDR1 is LGHNA and CDR2 YSLEER. CDR3 bases: TGCGCCAGCAGCCAAGAAGCGGGGTACTATGGCTACACCTTC. Its translation is CASSQEAGYYGYTF.

This clonotype was detected many times. CDR3 loop: CASSGAGGNQPQHF. The CDR3 nucleotides read TGTGCCAGCAGCGGGGCAGGGGGCAATCAGCCCCAGCATTTT. This chain links TRBV5-6 with TRBJ1-5; D perhaps matches TRBD1 (6 bases). V was cut by 4 bases and J by 2 bases, with 10 bases left in between. This CDR3 region has 14 residues. Germline-derived CDR1 and CDR2 are SGHDT and YYEEEE.

This clonotype has ten or more counts. The chain uses TRBV6-2 or TRBV6-3 and TRBJ1-5; D is unclear. Trimming took off 6 bases at V and 2 bases at J, with 11 bases between the two ends. Germline CDR1 reads MNHEY; CDR2 reads SVGEGT. This CDR3 has 14 residues. In DNA form, the CDR3 reads TGTGCCAGCAGAAAAACGGAGGGCAATCAGCCCCAGCATTTT. Its translation is CASRKTEGNQPQHF.

Ten or more counts support this clonotype. The rearrangement joins TRBV12-3 or TRBV12-4 to TRBJ1-5; no reliable D call. The CDR3 runs 15 residues. V gave up 3 bases and J gave up 2 bases, with 11 bases separating them. CDR3 loop: CASSFPGMGNQPQHF. The CDR3 DNA is TGTGCCAGCAGTTTCCCCGGGATGGGCAATCAGCCCCAGCATTTT.

By sample fraction, this clonotype is medium-sized. The J gene is TRBJ2-1, the V gene TRBV20-1, with D tentatively TRBD2 (6 bases). CDR1 is DFQATT and CDR2 is SNEGSKA in the germline V gene (reference sequence). This CDR3 is 15 amino acids long. Trimming stripped 0 bases from V and 2 bases from J, with 11 bases between. The CDR3 is CSARDLAGPYNEQFF. CDR3 nucleotides: TGCAGTGCTAGAGATTTGGCGGGGCCCTACAATGAGCAGTTCTTC.

This clonotype was picked up many times. V is TRBV4-2 and J is TRBJ1-4; no definite D call. This CDR3 comprises 13 residues. The V end was cut by 4 bases, the J end by 0 bases, with 3 bases between. Germline V CDR1 and CDR2: LGHNA, YNFKEQ. Written as DNA, the CDR3 is TGTGCCAGCAGCCCGGCAACTAATGAAAAACTGTTTTTT. It translates to CASSPATNEKLFF.

V usage is TRBV5-4 and J usage is TRBJ2-7; TRBD2 might be the D (5 bases). Trimming removed 2 bases from V and 7 bases from J, with 13 bases in between. CDR1 and CDR2 (germline): SGHNT, YYREEE (reference sequence). There are 13 residues in the CDR3. In nucleotides, the CDR3 is TGTGCCAGCAGCTTCTTAATCCCGGGGGAGCAGTACTTC. Protein sequence: CASSFLIPGEQYF.

This clonotype was observed many times. V gene TRBV5-1 combines with J gene TRBJ2-7; the D is unclear. The CDR3 runs 17 residues. The germline V gene has CDR1 SGHRS and CDR2 YFSETQ. V dropped 0 bases and J dropped 0 bases, with 16 bases sitting between them. CDR3 in DNA: TGCGCCAGCAGCTTGGAGTTTCGGGCCGCCGTCTCCTACGAGCAGTACTTC. It encodes CASSLEFRAAVSYEQYF. Drawing the rest from reference TRBV5-1 and TRBJ2-7, the complete variable domain is KAGVTQTPRYLIKTRGQQVTLSCSPISGHRSVSWYQQTPGQGLQFLFEYFSETQRNKGNFPGRFSGRQFSNSRSEMNVSTLELGDSALYLCASSLEFRAAVSYEQYFGPGTRLTVT.

In its sample, this clonotype was seen many times. The V gene is TRBV9, the J gene TRBJ1-2; D is unclear. CDR3 length: 12 amino acids. The ends were cut back, 2 bases at V and 6 bases at J, with 8 bases in the middle. The germline gives CDR1 SGDLS, CDR2 YYNGEE. CDR3: CASSVRVHGYTF. Written as DNA, the CDR3 is TGTGCCAGCAGCGTTAGAGTACATGGCTACACCTTC.

This clonotype was counted many times. The rearrangement joins TRBV12-3 or TRBV12-4 to TRBJ2-2, with D unclear. This CDR3 is 13 amino acids long. V was pared by 8 bases and J by 4 bases, with 11 bases between. The CDR3 spells CASPPGLTGELFF. In DNA, the CDR3 is TGTGCCAGCCCCCCCGGGCTCACCGGGGAGCTGTTTTTT.

This clonotype was recorded many times. V usage is TRBV29-1 and J usage is TRBJ2-3; TRBD1 is a possible D gene (5 bases). CDR1 SQVTM and CDR2 ANQGSEA come from the germline V gene. The CDR3 has 11 amino acids. CDR3 residues: CSIRATDTQYF. Written as DNA, the CDR3 is TGCAGTATCAGGGCTACAGATACGCAGTATTTT.

This clonotype was observed at least ten times. The V gene is TRBV15, the J gene TRBJ2-7; either TRBD1 or TRBD2 may supply D (5 bases each). V dropped 1 base and J dropped 0 bases, with 10 bases sitting between them. This CDR3 comprises 15 residues. Germline V gene lookup returns CDR1 LNHNV and CDR2 YYDKDF (reference sequence). The CDR3 region is CATSRGGTSSYEQYV. CDR3 coding DNA: TGTGCCACCAGCAGAGGGGGGACCAGCTCCTACGAGCAGTACGTC.